Listed here are 17 T cell receptor beta chains from one sample, sequenced in a study of shared clonotypes between healthy human individuals (dated by TCRdb to the early 2020s). Library creation used the immunoSEQ multiplex PCR assay. Held by TCRdb, this immuneACCESS table contains in-frame sequences only and omits some clones. Under half of the omission traces to an unresolved V gene where checked; the cause of the rest is unknown. Here the sample has approximately 980,000 clones; around three quarters occur a single time. The ten largest clones take up approximately 1.5% of the sample. The material sequenced was memory CD4+ T cells sorted from blood. This specimen's cell subset or site label, interpreted: CD45RA-negative fraction. All receptors come from a man between 18 and 29 years old in good health.

The V call is TRBV30, the J call TRBJ1-2; 12 nucleotides align to TRBD1. The V and J ends lost 0 bases and 4 bases, in that order; junction bases with no gene match: 9. Looked up from germline, CDR1 is GTSNPN and CDR2 is SVGIG (reference sequence). This CDR3 contains 17 residues. CDR3 sequence reads: CAWSVMGQGARAYGYTF. DNA of the CDR3: TGTGCCTGGAGTGTCATGGGACAGGGGGCGCGAGCCTATGGCTACACCTTC.

This clone has only one observation. V is TRBV7-8 and J is TRBJ2-6; no clear D. This CDR3 is 14 amino acids long. V lost 3 bases and J lost 4, with 7 bases in between. In germline, CDR1 is SGHVS, CDR2 FQNEAQ. The CDR3, as DNA: TGTGCCAGCAGCTTTGTTACAGGGGCCAACGTCCTGACTTTC. This sequence encodes CASSFVTGANVLTF.

This chain connects TRBV19 to TRBJ2-1, with 10 nucleotides matching TRBD2. V dropped 5 bases and J dropped 12; count of bases not matched to a gene: 7. Looked up from germline, CDR1 is LNHDA and CDR2 is SQIVND (reference sequence). The CDR3 length is 13 residues. The CDR3 reads CASSSGTSVAQFF. CDR3 in DNA: TGTGCCAGTAGTTCCGGGACTAGCGTAGCGCAGTTCTTC.

The count of this clone is one. The chain employs TRBV28 and TRBJ1-2; 9 bases fit TRBD1. CDR3 length equals 14 residues. V shed 9 bases, J shed 7 bases, and the junction held 12 bases outside the gene matches. Germline loops: CDR1 MDHEN, CDR2 SYDVKM. This chain's CDR3 is CASDAGGTGSGYTF. CDR3 in DNA: TGTGCCAGTGATGCAGGGGGGACAGGGAGTGGCTACACCTTC.

This CDR3 is CASSTLTGTVNTEAFF. The CDR3 nucleotides read TGTGCCAGCAGCACCCTGACCGGGACAGTGAACACTGAAGCTTTCTTT. The chain employs TRBV7-2 and TRBJ1-1; 7 nucleotides match TRBD1. Germline-derived CDR1 and CDR2 are SGHTA and FQGNSA. CDR3 length: 16 amino acids. The junction had 9 bases not matched to a gene; V was cut back by 5 bases and J by 0 bases.

The chain employs TRBV25-1 and TRBJ2-5; the match to TRBD1 covers 8 bases. Trimming removed 1 base from V and 4 bases from J; junction bases left unmatched: 11. In germline, CDR1 is MGHDK, CDR2 SYGVNS. The CDR3 extends over 17 amino acids. The CDR3 nucleotides are TGTGCCAGCAGTGAATCCCCTCCAGGGGGCTATGGAGAGACCCAGTACTTC. Protein product: CASSESPPGGYGETQYF.

The rearrangement links TRBV5-1 to TRBJ2-7; 10 bases agree with TRBD1. Germline V CDR1 and CDR2: SGHRS, YFSETQ. The CDR3 consists of 16 residues. The ends lost 0 bases at V and 7 bases at J; junction bases unmatched: 10. As DNA, the CDR3 is TGCGCCAGCAGCTTGGGGCCGGGGACAGGGGTAGGTGAGCAGTACTTC. This sequence encodes CASSLGPGTGVGEQYF.

This chain links TRBV14 with TRBJ2-2, with TRBD2 matching 7 bases. Germline CDR1 SGHDN, CDR2 FVKESK. Losses at the gene ends were 3 bases for V and 0 bases for J; bases not matched to a gene: 4. The CDR3 has 16 residues. CDR3 residues: CASSQRGTANTGELFF. CDR3 in DNA: TGTGCCAGCAGCCAGCGGGGGACGGCGAACACCGGGGAGCTGTTTTTT.

The rearrangement links TRBV30 to TRBJ2-3; D remains ambiguous. Germline CDR1 is GTSNPN and CDR2 is SVGIG (reference sequence). V gave up 3 bases and J gave up 10 bases, with 14 bases separating them. The CDR3 consists of 12 residues. The CDR3 sequence: CAWSVKGLSQYF. DNA for the CDR3: TGTGCCTGGAGCGTTAAGGGATTATCGCAGTATTTT.

CDR3 DNA sequence: TGTGCCAGCACCCCCAGCAGGCGGGAGGGCCCCGGGGAGCTGTTTTTT. It codes for CASTPSRREGPGELFF. The chain employs TRBV2 and TRBJ2-2; TRBD2 matches 9 bases. The V and J ends lost 7 bases and 6 bases, in that order; junction bases with no gene match: 12. The CDR3 loop spans 16 amino acids. Per germline, CDR1 SNHLY and CDR2 FYNNEI.

This clone was observed a handful of times. This chain joins TRBV10-3 and TRBJ2-2, with a weak D call TRBD2 (5 bases). Trimming pared 6 bases from V and 4 bases from J, leaving 18 bases between. The CDR3 sequence is 16 residues long. Per the germline V gene, CDR1 is ENHRY and CDR2 is SYGVKD. The CDR3 nucleotides read TGTGCCATCAGCGGAGGCAGCACCCTAACCACCGGGGAGCTGTTTTTT. This codes for CAISGGSTLTTGELFF.

V usage is TRBV18 and J usage is TRBJ1-4; D uncertain. CDR1 and CDR2 (germline): KGHSH, LQKENI. V lost 3 bases, J lost 4 bases, and 3 bases lay in between. The CDR3 runs 12 residues. This CDR3 reads CASSPYNEKLFF. CDR3 bases: TGTGCCAGCTCACCTTATAATGAAAAACTGTTTTTT.

This clone showed up just once. The chain links TRBV30 to TRBJ2-2; 7 bases are a match to TRBD2. Germline trimming cut 0 bases from V and 7 bases from J; bases unmatched to any gene: 8. The CDR3 length is 15 residues. The V gene's germline CDR1 is GTSNPN and CDR2 SVGIG (reference sequence). This CDR3 is CAWSVLGGVDGELFF. CDR3 DNA sequence: TGTGCCTGGAGTGTACTGGGAGGGGTGGACGGGGAGCTGTTTTTT.

V and J are TRBV7-9 and TRBJ2-2, with 7 bases fitting TRBD1. The trim removed 0 bases at V and 6 bases at J, leaving 10 bases unmatched. CDR1 is SEHNR and CDR2 is FQNEAQ in the germline V gene (reference sequence). The CDR3 extends over 17 amino acids. The CDR3 sequence is CASSLARDSAGAGELFF. Written as DNA, the CDR3 is TGTGCCAGCAGCTTAGCGAGGGACAGTGCTGGGGCCGGGGAGCTGTTTTTT.

The V and J genes are TRBV5-6 and TRBJ1-1, with D maybe TRBD1 (6 bases). In germline, CDR1 is SGHDT, CDR2 YYEEEE. CDR3 length equals 14 residues. V lost 0 bases and J 1 base, leaving 7 bases between the germline ends. CDR3 residues: CASSLDRENTEAFF. CDR3 bases: TGTGCCAGCAGCTTGGACAGGGAGAACACTGAAGCTTTCTTT.

This clone was detected once. The chain is built from TRBV30 and TRBJ1-3; 7 bases align to TRBD1. Trimming removed 2 bases from V and 4 bases from J; junction bases left unmatched: 5. The germline CDR1 and CDR2 sequences are GTSNPN and SVGIG (reference sequence). CDR3 size: 14 residues. As DNA, the CDR3 is TGTGCCTGGAGTCCGGGGACAGCGGGAAACACCATATATTTT. Protein: CAWSPGTAGNTIYF.

The rearrangement joins TRBV5-4 to TRBJ2-5; D gene unclear. V was shortened by 2 bases and J by 2 bases, with 7 bases between the two germline ends. The length of the CDR3 is 13 residues. Germline V gene data show CDR1 as SGHNT and CDR2 as YYREEE (reference sequence). This chain's CDR3 is CASSLWSQETQYF. CDR3 nucleotides: TGTGCCAGCAGCTTATGGAGTCAAGAGACCCAGTACTTC.